Sequencing of this TCR beta chain was carried out in a study of T cells after yellow fever vaccination. Only a few counts were recorded for this clonotype. Its antigen is currently unknown. MiXCR was run by TCRdb on the 5' RACE reads, yielding one entry per CDR3 protein. The sample has 500,000 to 550,000 distinct CDR3 sequences, roughly a fifth seen once; the top ten hold about 16%. General study findings and limits: Abundant clonotypes from the bulk population could contaminate FACS-sorted repertoires. A faster peak, day 5 versus 15, was reached by the weaker secondary response.

This CDR3 has 15 residues. V lost 6 bases to trimming and J lost 5 bases, with 20 bases between them. Per the germline V gene, CDR1 is SGHDT and CDR2 is YYEEEE. The V call is TRBV5-6, the J call TRBJ1-2, with unresolved D. The material sequenced was PBMCs, taken less than 25 days after the first yellow fever vaccination. This TCR derives from a man between 18 and 35 years old who received the YFV17D yellow fever vaccine. CDR3: CASKQAPLARYGYTF. As DNA, the CDR3 is TGTGCCAGCAAGCAGGCGCCCCTGGCCCGATATGGCTACACCTTC.